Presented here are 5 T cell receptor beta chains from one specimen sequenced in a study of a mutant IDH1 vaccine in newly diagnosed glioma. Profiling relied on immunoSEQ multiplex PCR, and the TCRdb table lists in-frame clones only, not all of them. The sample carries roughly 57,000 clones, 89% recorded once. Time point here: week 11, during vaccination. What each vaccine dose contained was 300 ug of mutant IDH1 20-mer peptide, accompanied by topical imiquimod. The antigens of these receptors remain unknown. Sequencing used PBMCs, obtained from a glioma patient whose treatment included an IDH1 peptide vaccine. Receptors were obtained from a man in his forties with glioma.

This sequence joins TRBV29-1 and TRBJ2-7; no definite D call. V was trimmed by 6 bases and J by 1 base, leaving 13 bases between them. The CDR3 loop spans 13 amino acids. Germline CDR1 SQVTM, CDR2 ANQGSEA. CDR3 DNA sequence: TGCAGCGTACGTAGTACCGGTTCCTACGAGCAGTACTTC. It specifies CSVRSTGSYEQYF.

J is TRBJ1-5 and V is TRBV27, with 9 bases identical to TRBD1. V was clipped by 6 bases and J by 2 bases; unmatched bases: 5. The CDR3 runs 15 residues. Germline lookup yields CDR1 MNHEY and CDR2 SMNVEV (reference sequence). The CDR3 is CASSPTGGGNQPQHF. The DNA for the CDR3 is TGTGCCAGCAGCCCTACAGGGGGCGGCAATCAGCCCCAGCATTTT.

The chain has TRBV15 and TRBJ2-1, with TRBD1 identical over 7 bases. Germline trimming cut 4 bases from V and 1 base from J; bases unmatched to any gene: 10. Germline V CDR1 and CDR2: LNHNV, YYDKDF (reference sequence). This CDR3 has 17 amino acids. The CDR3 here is CATSTTGDVWSYNEQFF. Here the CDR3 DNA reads TGTGCCACCAGCACAACAGGGGATGTGTGGTCCTACAATGAGCAGTTCTTC.

The CDR3 DNA follows: TGTGCCAGCTCACCAACGGGAGGTGGAGATACGCAGTATTTT. This translates into CASSPTGGGDTQYF. The V and J genes are TRBV18 and TRBJ2-3; TRBD2 agrees at 7 bases. The CDR3 is 14 residues long. Trimming removed 2 bases from V and 5 bases from J; junction bases left unmatched: 4. The V gene's germline CDR1 is KGHSH and CDR2 LQKENI.

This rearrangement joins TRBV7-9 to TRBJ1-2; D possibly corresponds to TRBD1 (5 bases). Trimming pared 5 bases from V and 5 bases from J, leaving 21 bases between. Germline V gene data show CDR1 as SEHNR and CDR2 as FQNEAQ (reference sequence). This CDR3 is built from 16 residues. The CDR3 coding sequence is TGTGCCAGCAGCCCCTCTTTGGGCCGGGACCTATATGGCTACACCTTC. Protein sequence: CASSPSLGRDLYGYTF.